These 4 T cell receptor beta chains came from one sample sequenced in a study of T cells in women clearing cervical HPV infection. Using immunoSEQ multiplex PCR, the repertoire was profiled, and TCRdb retains in-frame clones only, with some absent. The specimen's table records approximately 21,000 clones. Sequenced: blood buffy coat. The source of these receptors is a woman between 18 and 69 years old with a cervical HPV16 infection that either progressed to CIN3+ or cleared (not recorded which).

As to this clone: The read ends 3 residues before the CDR3 terminus; that terminus is restored from the germline J gene. This chain links TRBV7-3 with TRBJ1-1; D remains ambiguous. Germline CDR1 and CDR2: SGHTA and FQGTGA. Trimming pared 5 bases from V and 6 bases from J, leaving 13 bases between. This CDR3 is 13 amino acids long. CDR3 in amino acids: CASSPREGSEAFF. The sequenced part of the CDR3 DNA is TGTGCCAGCAGCCCCCGCGAGGGCTCTGAA.

As concerns this clone: The read finishes 3 residues shy of the CDR3 end, and the germline J gene is used to complete it. The rearrangement links TRBV5-1 to TRBJ2-7; 8 bases map to TRBD1. Unmatched junction bases numbered 5, after V lost 3 bases and J lost 3 bases. Germline V gene data show CDR1 as SGHRS and CDR2 as YFSETQ. The length of the CDR3 is 14 residues. This chain's CDR3 is CASSSQGAIYEQYF. The sequenced CDR3 bases are TGCGCCAGCAGCTCTCAGGGGGCGATCTACGAG.

Remarks on this clone: The CDR3 end is not reached by the read, which stops 3 residues before it; the germline J gene fills it in. The V and J genes are TRBV5-6 and TRBJ1-2; no reliable D call. The CDR3 extends over 13 amino acids. The germline gives CDR1 SGHDT, CDR2 YYEEEE. The V gene lost 0 bases and the J gene lost 4 bases, with 7 bases spanning the gap. The CDR3 spells CASSLVVAYGYTF. The covered CDR3 bases are TGTGCCAGCAGCTTGGTGGTAGCCTATGGC.

Regarding this clone: The DNA ends 3 residues before the CDR3 does, and the rest of the CDR3 is filled in from the germline J gene. The rearrangement joins TRBV19 to TRBJ1-2, with TRBD1 matching over 8 bases. The V and J ends lost 9 bases and 7 bases, in that order; junction bases with no gene match: 10. The CDR3 is made up of 13 amino acids. The germline V gene has CDR1 LNHDA and CDR2 SQIVND (reference sequence). CDR3 sequence: CASSGDRSPGYTF. The CDR3 bases that were read are TGTGCCAGCAGTGGGGACAGGTCGCCTGGC.